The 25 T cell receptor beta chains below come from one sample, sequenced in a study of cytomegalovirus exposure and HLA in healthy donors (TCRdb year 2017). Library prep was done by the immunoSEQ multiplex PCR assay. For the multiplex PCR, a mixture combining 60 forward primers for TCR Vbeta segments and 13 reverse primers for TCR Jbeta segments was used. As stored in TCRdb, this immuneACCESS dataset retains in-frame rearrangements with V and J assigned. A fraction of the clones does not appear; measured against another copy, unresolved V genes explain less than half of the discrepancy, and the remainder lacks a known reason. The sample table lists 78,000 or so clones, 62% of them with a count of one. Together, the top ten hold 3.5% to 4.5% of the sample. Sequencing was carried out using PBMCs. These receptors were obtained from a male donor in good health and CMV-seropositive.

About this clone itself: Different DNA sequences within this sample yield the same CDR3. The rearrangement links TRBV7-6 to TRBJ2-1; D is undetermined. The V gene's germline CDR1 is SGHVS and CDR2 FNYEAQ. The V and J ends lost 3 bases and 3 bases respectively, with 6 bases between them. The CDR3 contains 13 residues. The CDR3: CASSLSGYNEQFF. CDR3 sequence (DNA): TGTGCCAGCAGCTTGTCCGGCTACAATGAGCAGTTCTTC.

The CDR3 DNA reads as TGTGCCAGCAGCAGGACGCCCAGCGGGGGGGACAATGAGCAGTTCTTC. Protein sequence: CASSRTPSGGDNEQFF. The chain links TRBV9 to TRBJ2-1, with 10 bases fitting TRBD2. From germline, CDR1 is SGDLS and CDR2 YYNGEE. This CDR3 spans 16 amino acids. V lost 4 bases, J lost 5 bases, and 9 bases stayed unmatched. Using reference TRBV9 and TRBJ2-1 for the parts outside the CDR3, the full variable domain is DSGVTQTPKHLITATGQRVTLRCSPRSGDLSVYWYQQSLDQGLQFLIQYYNGEERAKGNILERFSAQQFPDLHSELNLSSLELGDSALYFCASSRTPSGGDNEQFFGPGTRLTVL.

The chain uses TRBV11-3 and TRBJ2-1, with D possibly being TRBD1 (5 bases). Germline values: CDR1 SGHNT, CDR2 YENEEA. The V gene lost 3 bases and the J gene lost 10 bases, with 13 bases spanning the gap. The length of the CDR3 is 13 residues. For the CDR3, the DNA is TGTGCCAGCAGCTTCCGGGCAGGGCAGGAGCAGTTCTTC. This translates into CASSFRAGQEQFF.

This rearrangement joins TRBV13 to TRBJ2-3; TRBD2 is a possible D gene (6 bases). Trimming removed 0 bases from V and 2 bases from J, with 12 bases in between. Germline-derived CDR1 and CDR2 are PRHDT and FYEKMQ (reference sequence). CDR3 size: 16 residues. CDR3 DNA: TGTGCCAGCAGCTTAGGAGGAGCGGGCTTCACAGATACGCAGTATTTT. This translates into CASSLGGAGFTDTQYF.

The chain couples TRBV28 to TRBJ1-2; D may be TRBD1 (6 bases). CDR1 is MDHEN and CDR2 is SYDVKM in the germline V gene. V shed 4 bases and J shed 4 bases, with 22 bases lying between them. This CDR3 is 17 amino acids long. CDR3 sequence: CASSSPSRQEEPYGYTF. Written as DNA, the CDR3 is TGTGCCAGCAGTTCCCCATCTAGACAGGAAGAACCCTATGGCTACACCTTC.

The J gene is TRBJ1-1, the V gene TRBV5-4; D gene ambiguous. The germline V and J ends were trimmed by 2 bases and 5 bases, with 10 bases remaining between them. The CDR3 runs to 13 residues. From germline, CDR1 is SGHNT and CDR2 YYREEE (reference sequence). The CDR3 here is CASSFGVGTEAFF. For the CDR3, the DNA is TGTGCCAGCAGCTTCGGGGTAGGAACTGAAGCTTTCTTT.

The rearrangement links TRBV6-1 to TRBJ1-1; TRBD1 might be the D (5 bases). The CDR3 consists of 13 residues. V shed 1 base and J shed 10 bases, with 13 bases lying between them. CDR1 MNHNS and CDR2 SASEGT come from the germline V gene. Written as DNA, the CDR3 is TGTGCCAGCAGTGAAGGGCGGGACCGGGGAGCTTTCTTT. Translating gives CASSEGRDRGAFF.

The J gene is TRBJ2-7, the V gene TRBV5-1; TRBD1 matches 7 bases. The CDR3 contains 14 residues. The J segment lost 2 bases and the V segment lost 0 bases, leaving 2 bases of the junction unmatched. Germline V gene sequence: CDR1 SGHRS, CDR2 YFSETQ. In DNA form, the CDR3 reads TGCGCCAGCAGCTTGGAGGGGGCGCCCTACGAGCAGTACTTC. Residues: CASSLEGAPYEQYF.

In DNA, the CDR3 is TGTGCCAGCAGCTCCAACCTGGGAGGCTACTACGAGCAGTACTTC. Its protein product is CASSSNLGGYYEQYF. V gene TRBV5-6 combines with J gene TRBJ2-7; a possible D gene is TRBD2 (6 bases). Germline assignment: CDR1 SGHDT and CDR2 YYEEEE. V shed 3 bases and J shed 3 bases, with 16 bases lying between them. The CDR3 totals 15 residues.

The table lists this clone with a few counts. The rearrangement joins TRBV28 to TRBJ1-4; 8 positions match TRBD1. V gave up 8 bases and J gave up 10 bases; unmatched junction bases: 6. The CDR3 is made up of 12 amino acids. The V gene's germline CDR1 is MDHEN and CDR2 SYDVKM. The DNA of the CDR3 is TGTGCCAGCGGAGGACAGGGCGGAAAACTGTTTTTT. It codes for CASGGQGGKLFF.

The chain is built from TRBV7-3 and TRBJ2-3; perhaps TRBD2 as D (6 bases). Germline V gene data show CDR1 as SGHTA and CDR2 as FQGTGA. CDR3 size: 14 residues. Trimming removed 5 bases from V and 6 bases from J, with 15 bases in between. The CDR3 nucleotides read TGTGCCAGCAGCGGCGGCCCCGCGGGGGATACGCAGTATTTT. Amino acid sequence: CASSGGPAGDTQYF.

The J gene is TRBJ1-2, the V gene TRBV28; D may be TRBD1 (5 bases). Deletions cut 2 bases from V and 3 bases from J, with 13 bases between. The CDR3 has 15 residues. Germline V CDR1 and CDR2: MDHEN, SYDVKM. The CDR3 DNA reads TGTGCCAGCAGTTTAGTCCAGGGCTCCCACTATGGCTACACCTTC. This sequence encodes CASSLVQGSHYGYTF.

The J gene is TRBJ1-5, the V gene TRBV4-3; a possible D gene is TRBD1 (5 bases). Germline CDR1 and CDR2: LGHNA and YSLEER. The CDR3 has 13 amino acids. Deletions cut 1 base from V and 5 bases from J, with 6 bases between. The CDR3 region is CASSQVGHQPQHF. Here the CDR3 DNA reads TGCGCCAGCAGCCAAGTGGGGCATCAGCCCCAGCATTTT.

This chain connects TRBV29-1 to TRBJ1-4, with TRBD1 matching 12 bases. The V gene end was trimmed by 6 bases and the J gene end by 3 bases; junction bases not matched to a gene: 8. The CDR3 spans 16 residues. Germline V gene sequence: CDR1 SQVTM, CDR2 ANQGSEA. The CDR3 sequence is CSVTGTGGDPNEKLFF. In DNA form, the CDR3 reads TGCAGCGTAACCGGGACAGGGGGCGATCCTAATGAAAAACTGTTTTTT.

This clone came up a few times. The CDR3 nucleotides are TGTGCCAGCAGCCGTAGCGGGGGGTCCGGAGATACGCAGTATTTT. Protein: CASSRSGGSGDTQYF. The chain recombines TRBV5-5 with TRBJ2-3, with 10 bases that match TRBD2. With V trimmed by 4 bases and J by 5 bases, 7 bases remained unmatched. CDR1 SGHKS and CDR2 YYEKEE come from the germline V gene (reference sequence). This CDR3 comprises 15 residues.

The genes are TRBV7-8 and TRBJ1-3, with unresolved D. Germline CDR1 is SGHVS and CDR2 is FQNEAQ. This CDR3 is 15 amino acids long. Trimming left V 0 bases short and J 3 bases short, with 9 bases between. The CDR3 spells CASSLAGGLGNTIYF. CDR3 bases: TGTGCCAGCAGCTTAGCGGGAGGGCTTGGAAACACCATATATTTT.

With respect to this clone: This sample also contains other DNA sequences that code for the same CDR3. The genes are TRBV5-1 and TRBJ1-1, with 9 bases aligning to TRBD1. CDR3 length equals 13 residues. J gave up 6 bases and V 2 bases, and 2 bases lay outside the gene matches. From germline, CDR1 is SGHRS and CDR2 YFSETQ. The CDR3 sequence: CASSLQGAAEAFF. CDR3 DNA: TGCGCCAGCAGCTTACAGGGGGCTGCTGAAGCTTTCTTT.

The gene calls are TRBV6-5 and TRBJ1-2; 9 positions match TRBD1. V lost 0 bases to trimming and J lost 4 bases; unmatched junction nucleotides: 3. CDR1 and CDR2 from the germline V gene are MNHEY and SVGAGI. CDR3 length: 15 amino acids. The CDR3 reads CASSYSGQGIYGYTF. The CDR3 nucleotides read TGTGCCAGCAGTTACTCCGGACAGGGGATCTATGGCTACACCTTC.

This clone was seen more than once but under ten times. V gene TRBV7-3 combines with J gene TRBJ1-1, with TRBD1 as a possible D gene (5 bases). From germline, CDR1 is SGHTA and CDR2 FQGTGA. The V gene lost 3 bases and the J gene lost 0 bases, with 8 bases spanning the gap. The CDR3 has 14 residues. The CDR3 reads CASSFDRLNTEAFF. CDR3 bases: TGTGCCAGCAGCTTCGACAGATTGAACACTGAAGCTTTCTTT. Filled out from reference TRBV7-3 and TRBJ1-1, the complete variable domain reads GAGVSQTPSNKVTEKGKYVELRCDPISGHTALYWYRQSLGQGPEFLIYFQGTGAADDSGLPNDRFFAVRPEGSVSTLKIQRTERGDSAVYLCASSFDRLNTEAFFGQGTRLTVV.

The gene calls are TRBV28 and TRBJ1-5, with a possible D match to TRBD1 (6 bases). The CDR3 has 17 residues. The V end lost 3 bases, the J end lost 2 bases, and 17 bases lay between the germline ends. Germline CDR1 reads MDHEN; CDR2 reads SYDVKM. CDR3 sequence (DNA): TGTGCCAGCAGTTTCCTTCTGGGGGCTGGGGGCAATCAGCCCCAGCATTTT. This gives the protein CASSFLLGAGGNQPQHF.

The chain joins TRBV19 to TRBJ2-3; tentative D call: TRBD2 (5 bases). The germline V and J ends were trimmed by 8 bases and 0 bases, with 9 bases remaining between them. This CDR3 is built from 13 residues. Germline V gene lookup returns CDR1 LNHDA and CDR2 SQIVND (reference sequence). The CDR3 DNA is TGTGCCAGTGAAAGCGGCAGCACAGATACGCAGTATTTT. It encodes CASESGSTDTQYF. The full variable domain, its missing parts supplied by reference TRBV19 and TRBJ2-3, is DGGITQSPKYLFRKEGQNVTLSCEQNLNHDAMYWYRQDPGQGLRLIYYSQIVNDFQKGDIAEGYSVSREKKESFPLTVTSAQKNPTAFYLCASESGSTDTQYFGPGTRLTVL.

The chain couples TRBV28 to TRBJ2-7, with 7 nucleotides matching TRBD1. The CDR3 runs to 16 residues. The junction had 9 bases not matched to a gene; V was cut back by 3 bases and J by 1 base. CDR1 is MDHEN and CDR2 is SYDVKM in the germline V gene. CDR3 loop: CASSFGYDRVSYEQYF. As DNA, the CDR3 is TGTGCCAGCAGTTTTGGTTACGACAGGGTTTCCTACGAGCAGTACTTC.

The CDR3 here is CASSPSGSGANVLTF. The DNA of the CDR3 is TGTGCCAGCAGCCCTTCGGGCTCTGGGGCCAACGTCCTGACTTTC. The rearrangement links TRBV7-6 to TRBJ2-6; no reliable D call. The CDR3 extends over 15 amino acids. The V end was cut by 5 bases, the J end by 0 bases, with 8 bases between. Germline CDR1 SGHVS, CDR2 FNYEAQ.

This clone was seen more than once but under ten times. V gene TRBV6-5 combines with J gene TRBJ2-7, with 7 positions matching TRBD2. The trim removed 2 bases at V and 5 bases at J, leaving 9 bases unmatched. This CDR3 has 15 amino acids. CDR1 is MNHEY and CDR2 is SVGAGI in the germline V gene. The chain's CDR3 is CASSYGASGDHEQYF. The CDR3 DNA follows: TGTGCCAGCAGTTACGGAGCCAGCGGGGACCACGAGCAGTACTTC.

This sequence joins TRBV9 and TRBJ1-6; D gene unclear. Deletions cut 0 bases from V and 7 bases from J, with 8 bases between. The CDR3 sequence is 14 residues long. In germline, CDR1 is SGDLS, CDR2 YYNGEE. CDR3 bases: TGTGCCAGCAGCGTAGCTCGGGAAAATTCACCCCTCCACTTT. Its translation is CASSVARENSPLHF.